The clone carrying this TCR beta chain occurred a few times. Its target is not known. Study results and caveats: Tumor Tregs overlapped most with tumor, then blood, naive CD4+ cells.

Full-length variable regions came from constant-region reverse primers plus semi-nested Nested Universal Primer A PCR. MiXCR, run by TCRdb on the 5' RACE reads, gives a single entry per CDR3 protein. Altogether some 57,000 distinct CDR3 sequences are present, about 15% being singletons, with the ten largest covering roughly 2.4%. The CDR3 consists of 17 residues. J was trimmed by 6 bases and V by 2 bases; bases with no gene match: 7. The germline V gene has CDR1 SGHRS and CDR2 YFSETQ. Sequencing was done on a sample of naive CD4+ T cells sorted from blood. Indicated subset: naive CD4+ T cells, CD4+CD45RA+CD25-. The rearrangement joins TRBV5-1 to TRBJ2-1, with 14 bases matching TRBD2. The clonotype was recovered from a female donor with breast cancer. The CDR3 DNA reads TGCGCCAGCAGCTTCAGGACTAGCGGGAGGTTAGGCAATGAGCAGTTCTTC. Its protein product is CASSFRTSGRLGNEQFF.